This T cell receptor (beta chain) is drawn from a study of vaccination and CD4 T cells after COVID-19. Findings and limits, study-wide: It was found that, in convalescent patients, 304 of 307 vaccine-specific clones were spike mono-reactive.

Sequencing of DNA taken from cultured CD4+ T cells relied on the Oncomine TCR Beta short-read assay. It was from cultured CD4+ T cells that genomic DNA was extracted. TCRdb itself ran the PCR reads through MiXCR, one entry per CDR3 protein. The table shows 10,000 to 15,000 distinct CDR3 sequences, with about 70% occurring only once. Treatment noted: roughly 10-day PBMC culture with coronavirus spike peptide pools or control peptides (ViraFEST assay). Researchers reported culturing around 2 million PBMCs per well with roughly 10 IU/ml IL-2 and approximately 10 ug/ml peptide pools. A single count supports this clonotype. Its antigen is not identified. The CDR3 is made up of 13 amino acids. Germline values: CDR1 ENHRY, CDR2 SYGVKD. Trimming took 4 bases from V and 3 from J, leaving 6 bases between them.

The receptor was derived from a human donor who received a COVID-19 vaccine. Material: CD4+ T cells from blood, cultured in vitro, obtained after SARS-CoV-2 vaccination. V gene TRBV10-3 combines with J gene TRBJ2-2; no definite D call. This chain's CDR3 is CAISGGDTGELFF. CDR3 nucleotides: TGTGCCATCAGTGGTGGGGACACCGGGGAGCTGTTTTTT.